Each of the 14 T cell receptor beta chains below was sequenced from the same sample in a study of cytomegalovirus exposure and HLA in healthy donors (dated by TCRdb to 2016 to 2017). The library was built by means of the immunoSEQ multiplex PCR assay. Held by TCRdb, this immuneACCESS table contains in-frame sequences only and omits some clones. Under half of the omission traces to an unresolved V gene where checked; the cause of the rest is unknown. Counted in this sample were around 260,000 clones; less than 95% of them appeared once. Roughly 3% of the sample belongs to the ten largest clones. Sequencing was done on a sample of PBMCs. These receptors all come from a woman in her 30s in good health and CMV-seronegative.

The rearrangement links TRBV11-2 to TRBJ2-3; D could derive from TRBD1 or TRBD2 (5 bases each). CDR1 and CDR2 (germline): SGHAT, FQNNGV. Trimming removed 1 base at V and 0 bases at J, with 8 bases between. The CDR3 spans 15 residues. The DNA for the CDR3 is TGTGCCAGCAGCTTAGGGGGACGGAGCACAGATACGCAGTATTTT. The encoded protein is CASSLGGRSTDTQYF.

For this clone: The junction departs from the called germline gene at one end, perhaps through a read error. This chain uses TRBV12-5 with TRBJ2-2; 8 bases fit TRBD2. CDR1 is LGHNT and CDR2 is FRNRAP in the germline V gene. The length of the CDR3 is 16 residues. CDR3 coding DNA: TGTGCTAGTGGTTTGGTACTAGCGGCGAATACCGGGGAGCTGTTTTTT. Translating gives CASGLVLAANTGELFF.

This rearrangement joins TRBV27 to TRBJ2-1; 10 nucleotides line up with TRBD2. Germline V gene data show CDR1 as MNHEY and CDR2 as SMNVEV (reference sequence). The CDR3 has 13 residues. J lost 12 bases, V lost 6 bases, and 8 bases had no gene match. The CDR3 coding sequence is TGTGCCAGCAGCAAGCGGGAGGGCCTTATGCAGTTCTTC. Its translation is CASSKREGLMQFF.

V and J are TRBV5-6 and TRBJ1-2; D gene ambiguous. V gave up 6 bases and J gave up 13 bases, with 22 bases separating them. The CDR3 length is 13 residues. The germline CDR1 and CDR2 sequences are SGHDT and YYEEEE. DNA for the CDR3: TGTGCCAGCACCACGGGCGGACGGGCGACGTTCACCTTC. Residues: CASTTGGRATFTF.

The chain employs TRBV9 and TRBJ1-4; maybe TRBD1 (5 bases). Trimming removed 0 bases at V and 3 bases at J, with 9 bases between. CDR3 length: 15 amino acids. Germline lookup yields CDR1 SGDLS and CDR2 YYNGEE. Here the CDR3 DNA reads TGTGCCAGCAGCGTAGAGGGGACGGCTAATGAAAAACTGTTTTTT. As protein: CASSVEGTANEKLFF.

This clone was seen only once. V usage is TRBV27 and J usage is TRBJ2-7, with D hard to call. V shed 0 bases and J shed 4 bases, with 10 bases lying between them. The CDR3 covers 14 residues. Germline V CDR1 and CDR2: MNHEY, SMNVEV (reference sequence). The CDR3 reads CASSLSVGWYEQYF. The CDR3 coding sequence is TGTGCCAGCAGTTTATCGGTAGGGTGGTACGAGCAGTACTTC.

This chain links TRBV6-1 with TRBJ2-5; 7 nucleotides match TRBD2. Germline trimming cut 2 bases from V and 5 bases from J; bases unmatched to any gene: 11. The germline V gene has CDR1 MNHNS and CDR2 SASEGT. CDR3 length: 16 residues. Written as DNA, the CDR3 is TGTGCCAGCAGTGAAAATCTTCGCGGGAGTGGCGAGACCCAGTACTTC. As protein: CASSENLRGSGETQYF.

Concerning this clone itself: One end of the junction varies from germline; a read error may be responsible. The J gene is TRBJ2-1, the V gene TRBV30; TRBD2 aligns across 14 bases. CDR3 size: 18 residues. The germline CDR1 and CDR2 sequences are GTSNPN and SVGIG (reference sequence). The CDR3 sequence: CGRWGLAGDSGIYNEQFF. The CDR3 DNA follows: TGCGGGCGTTGGGGACTAGCGGGGGACTCAGGGATTTACAATGAGCAGTTCTTC. The whole variable domain, remainder taken from reference TRBV30 and TRBJ2-1, is SQTIHQWPATLVQPVGSPLSLECTVEGTSNPNLYWYRQAAGRGLQLLFYSVGIGQISSEVPQNLSASRPQDRQFILSSKKLLLSDSGFYLCGRWGLAGDSGIYNEQFFGPGTRLTVL.

This chain joins TRBV4-3 and TRBJ2-3; TRBD1 or TRBD2 may be the D gene (6 bases each). Between the trimmed V and J ends, which lost 1 base and 0 bases, there was a span of 20 bases. This CDR3 comprises 19 residues. The germline V gene encodes CDR1 LGHNA and CDR2 YSLEER. The CDR3, as DNA: TGCGCCAGCAGCCAAGGACGTCTTTTTGAGGGGGGTAGCACAGATACGCAGTATTTT. Residues: CASSQGRLFEGGSTDTQYF.

The rearrangement links TRBV7-7 to TRBJ2-7; TRBD1 agrees at 7 bases. The CDR3 sequence is 15 residues long. The trim removed 5 bases at V and 4 bases at J, leaving 11 bases unmatched. In germline, CDR1 is SSHAT, CDR2 FNYEAQ (reference sequence). CDR3 protein: CASSGGNGQEYEQYF. The CDR3 DNA follows: TGTGCCAGCAGCGGGGGAAACGGACAGGAGTACGAGCAGTACTTC.

The genes are TRBV9 and TRBJ2-7; TRBD1 matches 8 bases. This CDR3 is 16 amino acids long. Germline CDR1 and CDR2: SGDLS and YYNGEE. The trim removed 3 bases at V and 5 bases at J, leaving 13 bases unmatched. The CDR3 DNA follows: TGTGCCAGCAGCGAAAGAGGTCAGGACAGGGACCACGAGCAGTACTTC. It translates to CASSERGQDRDHEQYF.

J is TRBJ2-3 and V is TRBV13; weak D call: TRBD1 (5 bases). Germline V gene data show CDR1 as PRHDT and CDR2 as FYEKMQ (reference sequence). The V end lost 3 bases, the J end lost 3 bases, and 16 bases lay between the germline ends. The CDR3 runs to 16 residues. The CDR3 is CASSFKAGPGTDTQYF. The CDR3, as DNA: TGTGCCAGCAGCTTCAAGGCAGGGCCTGGGACAGATACGCAGTATTTT.

The chain employs TRBV30 and TRBJ1-5; D gene uncertain. Germline V gene lookup returns CDR1 GTSNPN and CDR2 SVGIG (reference sequence). The CDR3 has 14 residues. Trimming took off 0 bases at V and 3 bases at J, with 9 bases between the two ends. The CDR3 DNA reads TGTGCCTGGAGTGTACTATCCCACAATCAGCCCCAGCATTTT. This gives the protein CAWSVLSHNQPQHF.

The gene calls are TRBV18 and TRBJ1-1; D is ambiguous. The V end was cut by 3 bases, the J end by 1 base, with 12 bases between. The CDR3 totals 15 residues. CDR1 and CDR2 from the germline V gene are KGHSH and LQKENI. In DNA form, the CDR3 reads TGTGCCAGCTCACCGTCTCAGGCCCCGAACACTGAAGCTTTCTTT. Its protein is CASSPSQAPNTEAFF.